This T cell receptor (beta chain) was observed in a study of blood T cell repertoires in COVID-19 (dated by TCRdb to the early 2020s). As for the study more broadly: Collaborator samples came from the United States, Italy and Spain and covered acute and convalescent phases of COVID-19. The material from the prospective study consisted of cDNA or gDNA derived from T cells, B-cell-depleted T cells, or PBMCs. Deeply sampled blood TCRbeta repertoires from subjects exposed to, actively infected with, or recovered from COVID-19 were included in the dataset. The repertoires were made available in a free public database intended to serve as a resource for research on the immune response to SARS-CoV-2. The samples were drawn from the first 160 participants of the ongoing ImmuneRACE study and from some 1,300 subjects provided by 6 global collaborators. Nearly every sample came with metadata listing a de-identified subject ID, COVID-19 status, age in years and sex. Where available, HLA class I and class II types were taken from metadata supplied by the sample provider and were not determined by assay-based typing.

Beyond this particular receptor, the publication reports: How much clinical and demographic metadata was included differed by source and by participant, and the metadata was provided uncurated.

TCRbeta CDR3 regions were amplified from genomic DNA using the immunoSEQ Assay, a bias-controlled multiplex PCR. For the original study's pipeline: Nucleated cell counts per sample were estimated from amplification of reference gene primers within the assay. To quantify the absolute abundance of each unique TCRbeta CDR3 rearrangement, sequence reads were collapsed and filtered. For each sample, productive Simpson clonality was calculated as the square root of Simpson's diversity index over productive rearrangements. TCRdb carries this immuneACCESS record with in-frame sequences only. Its versions omit some clonotypes, under half of them owing to an unresolved V gene in the studies checked, with the rest unexplained. V, J and clone size were drawn from that table, and D and trimming were deduced from the DNA. The sample records some 70,000 clones, roughly 89% of which are singletons. Approximately 0.59% of the sample belongs to the ten largest clones.

Ends trimmed: V by 0 bases, J by 4 bases; bases unmatched to a gene: 4. The CDR3 spans 15 residues, from the cysteine through the phenylalanine. The read is trimmed to its CDR3 DNA, 45 bases read in frame from base 1. In the germline V gene, CDR1 corresponds to SGHRS and CDR2 to YFSETQ. A remark on this clone: Its antigen is currently not known. The sample holds no much larger clone one base away, and base qualities are not on file.

Each collaborating institution followed its own protocols to collect whole blood in K2EDTA tubes. Collaborator samples were shipped for TCRbeta analysis as frozen whole blood, isolated PBMCs, or DNA extracted from either sample type. Material: peripheral blood. This clonotype was sampled from a man aged 60-69 years with acute or convalescent COVID-19. The chain is assembled from TRBV5-1 and TRBJ2-5, with 9 bases in between that match TRBD2. The CDR3 region has the sequence CASSLAAGGTETQYF. The nucleotide sequence reads TGCGCCAGCAGCTTGGCTGCGGGGGGGACAGAGACCCAGTACTTC.